These T cell receptor beta chains were read from a single sample in a study of T cells in Graves' hyperthyroidism and ophthalmopathy. TCRdb redid the calling of the multiplex PCR reads with MiXCR, one entry per CDR3 protein. The repertoire includes some 510,000 distinct CDR3 sequences, about a fifth of them detected once, and about 30% sits in the top ten. Sequenced: blood. The receptors were sampled from a man aged 18 to 30 with Graves' hyperthyroidism. Each CDR3 is given with its conserved first and last residue.

TRBJ2-2	TRBV28	CASSYPDRDGNGELFF
TRBJ1-2	TRBV30	CACGGQFVGYTF
TRBJ2-7	TRBV4-1	CASSQDTRVGQYF
TRBJ2-7	TRBV13	CASSQQGLRGEQYF
TRBJ2-5	TRBV9	CASSVAGGLGQETQYF
TRBJ2-5	TRBV9	CASSQGGAGGETQYF
TRBJ2-7	TRBV4-1	CASSQWTESYEQYF
TRBJ2-3	TRBV7-2	CASSLLAPDTQYF
TRBJ1-2	TRBV6-5	CASSSPGRSYGYTF
TRBJ1-6	TRBV11-2	CASSSPGKKDSPLHF
TRBJ2-7	TRBV2	CASSAGFLGRGVSVYEQYF
TRBJ2-1	TRBV12-3/TRBV12-4	CASSFSAGRSYNEQFF
TRBJ1-1	TRBV5-1	CASSPTGGSTEAFF
TRBJ2-7	TRBV11-2	CASSLGLVRGGHSTNEQYF
TRBJ2-5	TRBV2	CASSEQLNGRETQYF
TRBJ2-7	TRBV7-2	CASSQTPLEQYF
TRBJ2-7	TRBV20-1	CSALWGIDYEQYF
TRBJ2-5	TRBV6-5	CASSYLAGDSETQYF
TRBJ2-7	TRBV4-1	CASSQAAGGTYEQYF
TRBJ1-5	TRBV6-1	CASRNRGPNQPQHF
TRBJ2-7	TRBV12-3/TRBV12-4	CASSPRRTLAGEQYF
TRBJ1-1	TRBV10-3	CAITPGPITSNTEAFF
TRBJ1-5	TRBV6-5	CASSYYSGQPQHF
TRBJ2-5	TRBV5-1	CASSFTGALTETQYF
TRBJ2-7	TRBV20-1	CSAIRTGESLHEQYF
TRBJ1-1	TRBV5-1	CASSSSRDSEAFF
TRBJ2-2	TRBV12-3/TRBV12-4	CASRPGPDTGELFF
TRBJ1-6	TRBV12-3/TRBV12-4	CASSTLDRDNSPLHF
TRBJ2-3	TRBV12-3/TRBV12-4	CASSPGVSTDTQYF
TRBJ2-2	TRBV6-1	CASTARTLQAGELFF
TRBJ2-5	TRBV9	CASSRTGARETQYF
TRBJ2-7	TRBV6-1	CASSFGQGVGEQYF
TRBJ2-3	TRBV11-2	CASSLIRADTQYF
TRBJ1-1	TRBV6-4	CASSLEGGPVTEAFF
TRBJ1-1	TRBV3-1	CASSQEQGLGTEAFF
TRBJ1-5	TRBV12-3/TRBV12-4	CASSSGYSEQPQHF
TRBJ1-2	TRBV29-1	CSADMTGANYGYTF
TRBJ1-5	TRBV7-9	CAKPRVNQPQHF
TRBJ1-2	TRBV27	CASSIHGSSVGYTF
TRBJ2-2	TRBV27	CASSPGTGMPGELFF
TRBJ2-7	TRBV11-2	CASSLDPTYEQYF
TRBJ2-7	TRBV28	CASRSSPGINYEQYF